The rows below give T cell receptor beta chains drawn from one sample of a study of siplizumab effects on memory and regulatory T cells. TCRdb keeps only in-frame clones here, not all; method: immunoSEQ multiplex PCR. In the table there are approximately 100,000 clones, 93% of which are singletons. Material for sequencing was non-Treg CD4+ T cells sorted from blood. The receptor source for this set is a human donor in good health. The conserved cysteine and the conserved F or W are not part of the CDR3 here.

v_gene	j_gene	CDR3aa
TRBV5-4	TRBJ2-1	ASSLGAYSYNEQF
TRBV19	TRBJ2-7	ASGGSGEVQY
TRBV19	TRBJ1-2	ASMGFGGYT
TRBV6-5	TRBJ1-5	ASSYTGAGGQPQH
TRBV2	TRBJ2-5	ASTGLAGGPQETQY
TRBV10-3	TRBJ1-2	AISSAGGAGGYT
TRBV5-4	TRBJ2-2	ASSLSGGAPGELF
TRBV30	TRBJ1-1	AWNWENMNTEAF
TRBV2	TRBJ1-1	ASRTGGPNTEAF
TRBV25-1	TRBJ2-2	ASRAGTGRTGELF
TRBV11-2	TRBJ2-7	ASEGGTYEQY
TRBV28	TRBJ2-7	ASSAPGQASYEQY
TRBV5-8	TRBJ2-2	ASSLLEGALF
TRBV5-1	TRBJ2-1	ASSISYNEQF
TRBV6-1	TRBJ1-2	ASSEGQAIGYT
TRBV28	TRBJ1-1	ASSLSRHEAF
TRBV11-3	TRBJ1-1	ASSLYKNTEAF
TRBV29-1	TRBJ2-7	SAKSDSGYEQY
TRBV28	TRBJ2-5	ASSLTGQGTNQETQY
TRBV10-3	TRBJ2-2	AISDGGRNTGELF
TRBV2	TRBJ2-3	ASSEGLAAFTDTQY
TRBV19	TRBJ1-6	ASSNPGPQGDSPLH
TRBV27	TRBJ2-2	ASSLWGTGRAGELF
TRBV5-1	TRBJ2-3	ASFGGQLTDTQY
TRBV6-5	TRBJ2-1	ASSRGQGAVSEQF
TRBV7-9	TRBJ2-7	ASSLDRDGAYEQY
TRBV6-1	TRBJ2-6	ASSELDSGANVLT
TRBV11-2	TRBJ2-7	ASSLVAGDSYEQY
TRBV5-1	TRBJ2-5	ASSSRTGRGRETQY
TRBV7-3	TRBJ2-5	ASSPGTGYGLY
TRBV9	TRBJ2-5	ASSIRGARETQY
TRBV2	TRBJ2-1	ASRRDRGQYNEQF
TRBV6-6	TRBJ2-7	ASRRTGDRYEQY
TRBV10-1	TRBJ2-1	ASSEPSQGAWNEQF
TRBV7-3	TRBJ2-3	ASSPTGADTQY